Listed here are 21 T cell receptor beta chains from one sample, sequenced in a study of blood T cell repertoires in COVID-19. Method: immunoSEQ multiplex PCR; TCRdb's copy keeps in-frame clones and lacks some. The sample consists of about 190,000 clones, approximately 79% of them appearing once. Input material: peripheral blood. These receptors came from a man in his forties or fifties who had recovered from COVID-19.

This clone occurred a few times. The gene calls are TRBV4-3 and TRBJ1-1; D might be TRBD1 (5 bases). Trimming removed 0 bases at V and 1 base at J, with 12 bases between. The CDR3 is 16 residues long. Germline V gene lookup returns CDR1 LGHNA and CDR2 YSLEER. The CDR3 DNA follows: TGCGCCAGCAGCCAAGACTCAGGGTATGGGAACACTGAAGCTTTCTTT. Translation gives CASSQDSGYGNTEAFF.

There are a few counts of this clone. The CDR3 DNA reads TGCAGCGTTTCTATCGGTCAGGGGACTAACTATGGCTACACCTTC. It yields the protein CSVSIGQGTNYGYTF. This rearrangement joins TRBV29-1 to TRBJ1-2; tentatively, D is TRBD1 (6 bases). This CDR3 region has 15 residues. V gave up 5 bases and J gave up 0 bases, with 16 bases separating them. The V gene's germline CDR1 is SQVTM and CDR2 ANQGSEA.

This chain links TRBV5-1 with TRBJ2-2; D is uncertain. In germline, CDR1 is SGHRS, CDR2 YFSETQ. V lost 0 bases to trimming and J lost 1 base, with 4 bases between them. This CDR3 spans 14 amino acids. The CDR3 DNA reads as TGCGCCAGCAGCTTGGCAGGGAACACCGGGGAGCTGTTTTTT. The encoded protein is CASSLAGNTGELFF.

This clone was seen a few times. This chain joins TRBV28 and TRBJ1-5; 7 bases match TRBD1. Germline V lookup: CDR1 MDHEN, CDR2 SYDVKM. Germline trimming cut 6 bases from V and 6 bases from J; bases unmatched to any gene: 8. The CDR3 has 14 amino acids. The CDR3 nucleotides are TGTGCCAGCAGCTGGACAGGTTTGTTTCAGCCCCAGCATTTT. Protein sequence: CASSWTGLFQPQHF.

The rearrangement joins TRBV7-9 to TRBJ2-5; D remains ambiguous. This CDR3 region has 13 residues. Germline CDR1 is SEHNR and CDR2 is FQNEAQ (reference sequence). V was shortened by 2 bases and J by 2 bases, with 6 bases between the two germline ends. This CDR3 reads CASSLFQQETQYF. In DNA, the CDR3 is TGTGCCAGCAGCTTATTTCAACAAGAGACCCAGTACTTC.

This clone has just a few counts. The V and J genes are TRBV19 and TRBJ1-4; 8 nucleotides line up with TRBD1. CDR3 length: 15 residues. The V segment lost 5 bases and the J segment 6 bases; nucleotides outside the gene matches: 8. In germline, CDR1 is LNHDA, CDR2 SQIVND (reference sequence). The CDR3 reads CASSRGGTGDEKLFF. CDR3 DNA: TGTGCCAGTAGTCGTGGCGGGACAGGCGATGAAAAACTGTTTTTT. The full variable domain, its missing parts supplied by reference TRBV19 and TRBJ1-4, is DGGITQSPKYLFRKEGQNVTLSCEQNLNHDAMYWYRQDPGQGLRLIYYSQIVNDFQKGDIAEGYSVSREKKESFPLTVTSAQKNPTAFYLCASSRGGTGDEKLFFGSGTQLSVL.

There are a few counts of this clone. The CDR3 sequence is CASSPIQGTEAFF. The CDR3 coding sequence is TGTGCCAGCTCACCAATACAGGGGACTGAAGCTTTCTTT. The V and J genes are TRBV18 and TRBJ1-1; 7 nucleotides match TRBD1. The length of the CDR3 is 13 residues. Looked up from germline, CDR1 is KGHSH and CDR2 is LQKENI. V was pared by 2 bases and J by 5 bases, with 2 bases of the junction left unmatched.

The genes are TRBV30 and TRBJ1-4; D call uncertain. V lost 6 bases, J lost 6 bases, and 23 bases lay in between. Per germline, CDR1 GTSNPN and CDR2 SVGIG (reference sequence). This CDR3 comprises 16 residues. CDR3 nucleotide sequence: TGTGCCTGTAGCGGGAAGTTTAACCTGGTGGATGAAAAACTGTTTTTT. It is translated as CACSGKFNLVDEKLFF. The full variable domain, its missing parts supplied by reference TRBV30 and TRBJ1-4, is SQTIHQWPATLVQPVGSPLSLECTVEGTSNPNLYWYRQAAGRGLQLLFYSVGIGQISSEVPQNLSASRPQDRQFILSSKKLLLSDSGFYLCACSGKFNLVDEKLFFGSGTQLSVL.

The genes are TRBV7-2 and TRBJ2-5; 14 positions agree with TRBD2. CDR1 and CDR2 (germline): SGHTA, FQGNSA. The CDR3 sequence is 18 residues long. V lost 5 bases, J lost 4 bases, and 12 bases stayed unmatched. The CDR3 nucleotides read TGTGCCAGCAGCCCGACCAGACTAGCGGGAGGGCCCGGAGAGACCCAGTACTTC. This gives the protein CASSPTRLAGGPGETQYF.

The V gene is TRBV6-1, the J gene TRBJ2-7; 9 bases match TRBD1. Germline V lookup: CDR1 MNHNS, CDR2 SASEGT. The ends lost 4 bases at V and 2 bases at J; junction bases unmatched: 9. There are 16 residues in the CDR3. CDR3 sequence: CASSGKPGTGPYEQYF. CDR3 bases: TGTGCCAGCAGTGGAAAACCCGGGACAGGGCCCTACGAGCAGTACTTC.

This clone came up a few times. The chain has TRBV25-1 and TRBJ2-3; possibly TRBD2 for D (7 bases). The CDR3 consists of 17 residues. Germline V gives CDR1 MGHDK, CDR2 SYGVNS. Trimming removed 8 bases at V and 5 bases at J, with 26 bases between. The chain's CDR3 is CASQGGGGVGSLDTQYF. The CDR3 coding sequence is TGTGCCAGCCAAGGGGGGGGAGGGGTAGGTTCACTAGATACGCAGTATTTT.

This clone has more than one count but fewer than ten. The CDR3 nucleotides read TGTGCCAGCAGCTCTCAGGGCGGGGAGCTGTTTTTT. Encoded protein: CASSSQGGELFF. The J gene is TRBJ2-2, the V gene TRBV7-3; D might be TRBD1 (5 bases). CDR1 SGHTA and CDR2 FQGTGA come from the germline V gene. Between the trimmed V and J ends, which lost 4 bases and 7 bases, there was a span of 7 bases. CDR3 length equals 12 residues. Using reference TRBV7-3 and TRBJ2-2 for the parts outside the CDR3, the full variable domain is GAGVSQTPSNKVTEKGKYVELRCDPISGHTALYWYRQSLGQGPEFLIYFQGTGAADDSGLPNDRFFAVRPEGSVSTLKIQRTERGDSAVYLCASSSQGGELFFGEGSRLTVL.

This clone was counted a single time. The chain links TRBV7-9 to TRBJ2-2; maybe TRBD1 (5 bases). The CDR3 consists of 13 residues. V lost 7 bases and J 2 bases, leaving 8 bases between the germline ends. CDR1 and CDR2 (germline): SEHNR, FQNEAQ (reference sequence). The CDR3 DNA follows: TGTGCCAGCATCCAGGGTAACACCGGGGAGCTGTTTTTT. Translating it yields CASIQGNTGELFF.

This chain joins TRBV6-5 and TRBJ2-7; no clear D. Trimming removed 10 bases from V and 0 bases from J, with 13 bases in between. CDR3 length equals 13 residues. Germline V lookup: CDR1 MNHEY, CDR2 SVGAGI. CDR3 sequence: CATAKESSYEQYF. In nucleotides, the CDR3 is TGTGCCACCGCCAAGGAGAGCTCCTACGAGCAGTACTTC.

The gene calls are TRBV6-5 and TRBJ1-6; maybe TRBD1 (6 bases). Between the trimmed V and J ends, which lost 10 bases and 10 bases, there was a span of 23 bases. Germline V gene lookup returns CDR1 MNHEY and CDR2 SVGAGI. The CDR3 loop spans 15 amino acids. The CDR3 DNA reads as TGTGCCACCCTAGACAGGCCCTTTGGAGAGTCACCCCTCCACTTT. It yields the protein CATLDRPFGESPLHF.

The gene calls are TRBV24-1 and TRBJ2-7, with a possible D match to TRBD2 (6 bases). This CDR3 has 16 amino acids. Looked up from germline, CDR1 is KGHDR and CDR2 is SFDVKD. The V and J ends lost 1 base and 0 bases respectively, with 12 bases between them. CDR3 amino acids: CATSDFGSGNSYEQYF. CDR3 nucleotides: TGTGCCACCAGTGATTTCGGGAGCGGAAACTCCTACGAGCAGTACTTC.

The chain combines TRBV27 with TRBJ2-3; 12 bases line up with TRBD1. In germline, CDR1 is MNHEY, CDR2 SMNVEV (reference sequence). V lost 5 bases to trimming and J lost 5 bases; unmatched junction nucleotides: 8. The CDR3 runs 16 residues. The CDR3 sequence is CASSRSGQGARDTQYF. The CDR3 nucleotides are TGTGCCAGCAGTCGCTCGGGACAGGGGGCCCGAGATACGCAGTATTTT.

This CDR3 is CASSKSIRSSYNEQFF. The CDR3 DNA is TGTGCCAGCAGTAAATCAATTCGCAGCTCCTACAATGAGCAGTTCTTC. This chain joins TRBV27 and TRBJ2-1; D uncertain. Germline V lookup: CDR1 MNHEY, CDR2 SMNVEV (reference sequence). Deletions cut 5 bases from V and 0 bases from J, with 14 bases between. The CDR3 consists of 16 residues.

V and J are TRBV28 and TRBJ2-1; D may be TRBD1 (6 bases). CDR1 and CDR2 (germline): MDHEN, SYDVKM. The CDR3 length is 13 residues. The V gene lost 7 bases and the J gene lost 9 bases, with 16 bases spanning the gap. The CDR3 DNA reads TGTGCCAGCATCAAATCAGGGGTTCCTGAGCAGTTCTTC. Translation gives CASIKSGVPEQFF. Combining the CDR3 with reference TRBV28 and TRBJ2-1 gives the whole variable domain DVKVTQSSRYLVKRTGEKVFLECVQDMDHENMFWYRQDPGLGLRLIYFSYDVKMKEKGDIPEGYSVSREKKERFSLILESASTNQTSMYLCASIKSGVPEQFFGPGTRLTVL.

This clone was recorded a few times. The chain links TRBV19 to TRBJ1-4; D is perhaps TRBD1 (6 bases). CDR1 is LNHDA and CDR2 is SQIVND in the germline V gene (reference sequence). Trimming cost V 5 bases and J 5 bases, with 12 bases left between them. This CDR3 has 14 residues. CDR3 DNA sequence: TGTGCCAGTAGTCAACAGGGTCCGAATGAAAAACTGTTTTTT. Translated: CASSQQGPNEKLFF. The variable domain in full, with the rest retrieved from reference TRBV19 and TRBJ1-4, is DGGITQSPKYLFRKEGQNVTLSCEQNLNHDAMYWYRQDPGQGLRLIYYSQIVNDFQKGDIAEGYSVSREKKESFPLTVTSAQKNPTAFYLCASSQQGPNEKLFFGSGTQLSVL.

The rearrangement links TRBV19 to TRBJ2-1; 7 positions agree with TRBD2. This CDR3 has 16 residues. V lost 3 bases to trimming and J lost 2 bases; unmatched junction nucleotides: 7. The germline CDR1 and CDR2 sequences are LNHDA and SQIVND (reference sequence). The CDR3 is CASSISREATYNEQFF. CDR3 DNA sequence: TGTGCCAGTAGTATTAGTCGGGAGGCAACCTACAATGAGCAGTTCTTC.